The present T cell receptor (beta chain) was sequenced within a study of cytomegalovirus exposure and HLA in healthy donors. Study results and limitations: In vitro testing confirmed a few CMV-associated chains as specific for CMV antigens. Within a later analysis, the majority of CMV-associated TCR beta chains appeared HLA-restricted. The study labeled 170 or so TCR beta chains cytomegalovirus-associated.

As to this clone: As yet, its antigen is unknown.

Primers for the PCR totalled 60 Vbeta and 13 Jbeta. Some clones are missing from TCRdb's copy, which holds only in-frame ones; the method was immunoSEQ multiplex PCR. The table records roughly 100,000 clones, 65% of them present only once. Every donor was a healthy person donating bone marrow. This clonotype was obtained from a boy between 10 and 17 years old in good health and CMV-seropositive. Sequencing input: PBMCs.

The CDR3 coding sequence is TGCGCCAGCAGCACCTCAAATGCAGGGTCCGGTGGCTACACCTTC. It is translated as CASSTSNAGSGGYTF. The V and J genes are TRBV5-1 and TRBJ1-2; D might be TRBD1 (5 bases). The CDR3 runs 15 residues. The V gene's germline CDR1 is SGHRS and CDR2 YFSETQ. V lost 4 bases, J lost 7 bases, and 20 bases lay in between.